The rows below give T cell receptor beta chains drawn from one sample of a study of blood T cell repertoires in COVID-19. The assay was immunoSEQ multiplex PCR, and TCRdb's table has in-frame clones only and misses some. The sample includes 250,000 or so clones, approximately 86% seen only once; the top ten take approximately 0.8%. Sequenced sample: peripheral blood. The receptors come from a young woman with acute or convalescent COVID-19. The CDR3 runs from the conserved cysteine through the conserved F or W. Each record gives: D gene, J gene, clone size, V gene, CDR3 DNA, CDR3 protein. D genes are given only for firm matches. Only part of the rows carry a size: once, few, many, or a class if the clone is expanded.

>NA|TRBJ1-2|NA|TRBV25-1
TGTGCCAGCAGTGAATCAAAGATAGACTATGGCTACACCTTC
CASSESKIDYGYTF
>NA|TRBJ2-3|NA|TRBV6-2/TRBV6-3
TGTGCCAGCAGTTACGCCTCATTGAGCGGCGGATCTAGCACAGATACGCAGTATTTT
CASSYASLSGGSSTDTQYF
>NA|TRBJ2-1|NA|TRBV30
TGTGCCTGGAGTTTCACCAGGGACAATGAGCAGTTCTTC
CAWSFTRDNEQFF
>NA|TRBJ1-2|NA|TRBV6-5
TGTGCCAGCAGTTACAGAGGAGGGGCGGGAGGCTACACCTTC
CASSYRGGAGGYTF
>TRBD1|TRBJ1-2|NA|TRBV12-3/TRBV12-4
TGTGCCAGCCTGTCGGGACAGAGCTATGGCTACACCTTC
CASLSGQSYGYTF
>TRBD1|TRBJ1-3|NA|TRBV27
TGTGCCAGCAGGGGGACAGGGGACAGCTCTGGAAACACCATATATTTT
CASRGTGDSSGNTIYF
>NA|TRBJ2-5|once|TRBV7-2
TGTGCCAGCAGCTCCCCGGGGTTAGAGACCCAGTACTTC
CASSSPGLETQYF
>NA|TRBJ2-1|NA|TRBV4-2
TGTGCCAGCAGCCAAGGTATTGGCGGAGTCTACAATGAGCAGTTCTTC
CASSQGIGGVYNEQFF
>NA|TRBJ2-7|NA|TRBV11-2
TGTGCCAGCAGCCATAAGAGGGCCTCCTACGAGCAGTACTTC
CASSHKRASYEQYF
>NA|TRBJ2-1|NA|TRBV6-5
TGTGCCAGCAGTTACGACCCCGACAGATTGCAGTTCTTC
CASSYDPDRLQFF
>TRBD1|TRBJ1-6|NA|TRBV6-2/TRBV6-3
TGTGCCAGCAGTTTCCCGGGACAGGGTGAGGGACCGGCAAGTTCACCCCTCCACTTT
CASSFPGQGEGPASSPLHF
>TRBD1|TRBJ1-5|few|TRBV19
TGTGCCAGTAGTACCCCCCACAGGGGTGGGGATCAGCCCCAGCATTTT
CASSTPHRGGDQPQHF
>TRBD2|TRBJ2-7|NA|TRBV5-1
TGCGCCAGCAGCACCAGGACTAGCGTCTACGAGCAGTACTTC
CASSTRTSVYEQYF
>TRBD1|TRBJ1-1|NA|TRBV5-4
TGTGCCAGCAGCTACACCATTACAGGGGACCCTCTGGGGGCTTTCTTT
CASSYTITGDPLGAFF
>NA|TRBJ1-5|NA|TRBV14
TGTGCCAGCAGCGAGGGGGGGCATCAGCCCCAGCATTTT
CASSEGGHQPQHF
>TRBD1|TRBJ1-5|few|TRBV5-6
TGTGCCAGCAGCTTGGCAGGGGGTGGCAATCAGCCCCAGCATTTT
CASSLAGGGNQPQHF
>NA|TRBJ2-1|NA|TRBV11-2
TGTGCCAGCAGCTTAGCGGCAGGGTCCGATGAGCAGTTCTTC
CASSLAAGSDEQFF
>TRBD1|TRBJ1-5|NA|TRBV19
TGTGCCAGTACGGAGGGACAGATTGCTCAGCCCCAGCATTTT
CASTEGQIAQPQHF
>TRBD2|TRBJ2-7|NA|TRBV9
TGTGCCAGCAGCTTAGCGGGAGCGGGTGAGCAGTACTTC
CASSLAGAGEQYF
>NA|TRBJ2-7|NA|TRBV11-3
TGTGCCAGCAGCTTAGTGGCAGTTTCCTACGAGCAGTACTTC
CASSLVAVSYEQYF
>NA|TRBJ1-2|NA|TRBV19
TGTGCCACCAAGGGGGGGCGCGAGTATGGCTACACCTTC
CATKGGREYGYTF
>NA|TRBJ2-3|NA|TRBV7-2
TGTGCCAGCAGCTTAGACTTCCTCACAGATACGCAGTATTTT
CASSLDFLTDTQYF
>NA|TRBJ2-1|NA|TRBV11-3
TGTGCCAGCAGCCCGCCGCGACTAGGACTTTACAATGAGCAGTTCTTC
CASSPPRLGLYNEQFF
>TRBD2|TRBJ2-5|NA|TRBV30
TGTGCCTGGAACATAGCGGGAGGACAAGAGACCCAGTACTTC
CAWNIAGGQETQYF
>NA|TRBJ1-1|NA|TRBV7-6
TGTGCCAGCAGCTTAAGCTTGCCTTTCTTT
CASSLSLPFF
>NA|TRBJ2-2|NA|TRBV10-3
TGTGCCATCAGTGACATTCTATTGGGGGCGCAGGGCGGGGAGCTGTTTTTT
CAISDILLGAQGGELFF
>NA|TRBJ2-5|NA|TRBV24-1
TGTGCCACCAGTGAACCGGACAGCCAAGAGACCCAGTACTTC
CATSEPDSQETQYF
>NA|TRBJ2-2|NA|TRBV4-2
TGTGCCAGCAGCCAAGATCCCCCCCGGAACACCGGGGAGCTGTTTTTT
CASSQDPPRNTGELFF
>TRBD1|TRBJ1-2|NA|TRBV27
TGTGCCAGCAGTTCAGGGGGCGGAAACTATGGCTACACCTTC
CASSSGGGNYGYTF
>NA|TRBJ1-3|many|TRBV10-3
TGTGCCATCGCGGGATACTCTGGAAACACCATATATTTT
CAIAGYSGNTIYF
>NA|TRBJ2-3|NA|TRBV4-3
TGCGCCAGCAGCCAATTTCGGGACACAGATACGCAGTATTTT
CASSQFRDTDTQYF
>NA|TRBJ2-7|NA|TRBV19
TGTGCCAGTAGCCCCAGGGGTAGCTCCTACGAGCAGTACTTC
CASSPRGSSYEQYF
>TRBD1|TRBJ1-4|NA|TRBV29-1
TGCAGCGCGCGACAGGGGGACGAAAAACTGTTTTTT
CSARQGDEKLFF
>TRBD1|TRBJ1-5|NA|TRBV28
TGTGCCAGCAGTTCCCTCGGACAGGGTCTGACGCAGCCCCAGCATTTT
CASSSLGQGLTQPQHF
>TRBD1|TRBJ1-1|NA|TRBV6-6
TGTGCCAGCATCGATCCAGGGGGGACTGAAGCTTTCTTT
CASIDPGGTEAFF
>TRBD2|TRBJ2-1|NA|TRBV12-5
TGTGCTAGTGGTGAGGGACTAGCGGGGGCCCCGGGTGAGCAGTTCTTC
CASGEGLAGAPGEQFF
>TRBD2|TRBJ2-1|NA|TRBV3-1/TRBV3-2
TGTGCCAGCAGCCAAAGACTAGCGGGGCGCTACAATGAGCAGTTCTTC
CASSQRLAGRYNEQFF
>NA|TRBJ1-2|once|TRBV25-1
TGTGCCAGCAGTCGCGGGGCTGGAGGAGGCTACACCTTC
CASSRGAGGGYTF
>TRBD1|TRBJ2-7|NA|TRBV10-3
TGTGCCATCAGTGAGTCGGGACAGGTCTCCTACGAGCAGTACTTC
CAISESGQVSYEQYF
>NA|TRBJ2-1|once|TRBV7-9
TGTGCCAGCAGCCCACGGGGGGCCGCCTACAATGAGCAGTTCTTC
CASSPRGAAYNEQFF
>NA|TRBJ1-6|NA|TRBV12-5
TGTGCTAGTGGTTTTACGACCCGGGACACTCATAATTCACCCCTCCACTTT
CASGFTTRDTHNSPLHF
>TRBD2|TRBJ2-3|NA|TRBV15
TGTGCCACCAGCACGGGACGGGGGGTGGATACGCAGTATTTT
CATSTGRGVDTQYF
>TRBD2|TRBJ2-7|NA|TRBV19
TGTGCCAGTAGTATCGGACTAGCGTGGATCTACGAGCAGTACTTC
CASSIGLAWIYEQYF
>TRBD2|TRBJ2-7|once|TRBV30
TGTGCCTGGACTAGCGGGAGCAACGAGCAGTACTTC
CAWTSGSNEQYF
>TRBD1|TRBJ1-5|NA|TRBV30
TGTGCCTGGAGTGGGCAGGGGGTCACAAACAATCAGCCCCAGCATTTT
CAWSGQGVTNNQPQHF
>NA|TRBJ2-7|NA|TRBV6-5
TGTGCCAGCAGCAAAGGACAGACCTACGAGCAGTACTTC
CASSKGQTYEQYF
>TRBD1|TRBJ2-6|NA|TRBV29-1
TGCAGCGCCTCAGGACAGGCCTCTGGGGCCAACGTCCTGACTTTC
CSASGQASGANVLTF
>TRBD1|TRBJ1-1|NA|TRBV19
TGTGCCAGTAGTATAGAACCCGGACAGGGGGCTGAAGCTTTCTTT
CASSIEPGQGAEAFF